This passage covers 15 T cell receptor beta chains from one sample sequenced in a study of identifying expanded T cells in peripheral blood. Measured with immunoSEQ multiplex PCR; TCRdb has only the in-frame clones, and not every one. The sample includes tens of thousands of clones, roughly 88% of them seen just once. The sequenced sample consisted of blood. These receptor sequences come from a person aged 18 to 75 in good health.

In its sample, this clone was seen once. This rearrangement joins TRBV19 to TRBJ2-5; D may match TRBD1 or TRBD2 (5 bases each). V lost 4 bases and J 1 base, leaving 16 bases between the germline ends. Germline V gene data show CDR1 as LNHDA and CDR2 as SQIVND (reference sequence). The CDR3 length is 16 residues. The CDR3 is CASSSHMGETQETQYF. Written as DNA, the CDR3 is TGTGCCAGTAGTAGCCATATGGGGGAAACCCAAGAGACCCAGTACTTC.

The chain links TRBV5-5 to TRBJ2-5, with 8 bases that match TRBD2. J was trimmed by 4 bases and V by 2 bases; bases with no gene match: 13. Per germline, CDR1 SGHKS and CDR2 YYEKEE (reference sequence). There are 17 residues in the CDR3. As DNA, the CDR3 is TGTGCCAGCAGCTTTTCCGGGACTAGTAATTTTGGAGAGACCCAGTACTTC. Translating it yields CASSFSGTSNFGETQYF.

The rearrangement uses TRBV18 and TRBJ2-7; 7 bases fit TRBD1. Germline loops: CDR1 KGHSH, CDR2 LQKENI. Trimming removed 0 bases from V and 6 bases from J; junction bases left unmatched: 8. The CDR3 covers 15 residues. CDR3 sequence (DNA): TGTGCCAGCTCACCACCTACGACAGGGTACCGCGAGCAGTACTTC. Its protein product is CASSPPTTGYREQYF.

This sequence joins TRBV7-6 and TRBJ2-1; 7 positions agree with TRBD2. The J segment lost 5 bases and the V segment lost 7 bases, leaving 11 bases of the junction unmatched. The V gene's germline CDR1 is SGHVS and CDR2 FNYEAQ. The CDR3 is 15 amino acids. CDR3 amino acids: CASNPSGGSHNEQFF. CDR3 in DNA: TGTGCCAGCAACCCTAGCGGAGGGAGTCACAATGAGCAGTTCTTC.

The chain uses TRBV5-5 and TRBJ2-7, with D perhaps TRBD2 (6 bases). The ends were cut back, 4 bases at V and 9 bases at J, with 14 bases in the middle. The germline V gene has CDR1 SGHKS and CDR2 YYEKEE (reference sequence). The CDR3 consists of 12 residues. Here the CDR3 DNA reads TGTGCCAGCAGCCTGAGGGAGGAGAGGCAGTACTTC. This codes for CASSLREERQYF.

The gene calls are TRBV7-7 and TRBJ2-5; 7 bases map to TRBD1. V shed 1 base and J 8 bases; nucleotides not matched to a gene: 10. The CDR3 runs to 15 residues. Per the germline V gene, CDR1 is SSHAT and CDR2 is FNYEAQ (reference sequence). The CDR3 protein is CASSLEHLTGKTQYF. CDR3 coding DNA: TGTGCCAGCAGCTTAGAACATTTGACAGGGAAAACCCAGTACTTC.

This clone has just a few counts. This chain connects TRBV19 to TRBJ1-5, with 7 bases lining up with TRBD1. The CDR3 length is 15 residues. Germline values: CDR1 LNHDA, CDR2 SQIVND (reference sequence). V lost 5 bases and J lost 4; bases outside the gene matches: 8. This CDR3 reads CASSLGQRFNQPQHF. DNA for the CDR3: TGTGCCAGTAGTTTGGGACAGCGATTTAATCAGCCCCAGCATTTT.

V and J are TRBV11-1 and TRBJ2-1; 8 nucleotides agree with TRBD2. This CDR3 is built from 13 residues. The V gene's germline CDR1 is SGHAT and CDR2 FQDESV (reference sequence). J lost 15 bases, V lost 1 base, and 8 bases had no gene match. CDR3 loop: CASSLETGTRRFF. The CDR3 nucleotides read TGTGCCAGCAGCTTAGAAACAGGGACTAGGCGGTTCTTC. The complete variable domain, with remaining parts taken from reference TRBV11-1 and TRBJ2-1, reads EAEVAQSPRYKITEKSQAVAFWCDPISGHATLYWYRQILGQGPELLVQFQDESVVDDSQLPKDRFSAERLKGVDSTLKIQPAELGDSAMYLCASSLETGTRRFFGPGTRLTVL.

This chain joins TRBV6-1 and TRBJ2-1; maybe TRBD2 (6 bases). CDR3 length: 14 residues. V was pared by 8 bases and J by 2 bases, with 13 bases between. The germline gives CDR1 MNHNS, CDR2 SASEGT. The CDR3 protein is CASCSGRTYNEQFF. For the CDR3, the DNA is TGTGCCAGCTGTTCAGGGAGGACCTACAATGAGCAGTTCTTC.

The V gene is TRBV27, the J gene TRBJ2-1, with no clear D. Germline-derived CDR1 and CDR2 are MNHEY and SMNVEV (reference sequence). The CDR3 has 12 amino acids. The V end lost 0 bases, the J end lost 3 bases, and 0 bases lay between the germline ends. Here the CDR3 reads CASSLSYNEQFF. The CDR3, as DNA: TGTGCCAGCAGTTTATCCTACAATGAGCAGTTCTTC.

V usage is TRBV14 and J usage is TRBJ2-7, with TRBD1 as a possible D gene (6 bases). Germline CDR1 is SGHDN and CDR2 is FVKESK. Deletions cut 4 bases from V and 5 bases from J, with 24 bases between. There are 17 residues in the CDR3. The CDR3: CASSLQGSRAGGDEQYF. CDR3 nucleotides: TGTGCCAGCAGCCTGCAGGGGAGCCGGGCTGGGGGTGACGAGCAGTACTTC. The whole variable domain, filled in from reference TRBV14 and TRBJ2-7, reads EAGVTQFPSHSVIEKGQTVTLRCDPISGHDNLYWYRRVMGKEIKFLLHFVKESKQDESGMPNNRFLAERTGGTYSTLKVQPAELEDSGVYFCASSLQGSRAGGDEQYFGPGTRLTVT.

The chain carries TRBV2 and TRBJ1-5; D is ambiguous. The V and J ends lost 6 bases and 10 bases respectively, with 10 bases between them. Germline V CDR1 and CDR2: SNHLY, FYNNEI. The CDR3 length is 11 residues. The CDR3 coding sequence is TGTGCCAGCAGAAACAAGGGCCCCCAGCATTTT. Its translation is CASRNKGPQHF. The complete variable domain, with remaining parts taken from reference TRBV2 and TRBJ1-5, reads EPEVTQTPSHQVTQMGQEVILRCVPISNHLYFYWYRQILGQKVEFLVSFYNNEISEKSEIFDDQFSVERPDGSNFTLKIRSTKLEDSAMYFCASRNKGPQHFGDGTRLSIL.

The chain is built from TRBV4-1 and TRBJ2-7, with D perhaps TRBD1 (6 bases). The V gene's germline CDR1 is MGHRA and CDR2 YSYEKL. This CDR3 region has 16 residues. V lost 0 bases, J lost 3 bases, and 15 bases lay in between. CDR3 nucleotides: TGCGCCAGCAGCCAAGATGGGGGCAGTCCCTTCTACGAGCAGTACTTC. This codes for CASSQDGGSPFYEQYF.

This clone was seen a single time. The genes are TRBV12-5 and TRBJ2-2; D unresolved. V was pared by 2 bases and J by 6 bases, with 7 bases between. There are 13 residues in the CDR3. Germline CDR1 is LGHNT and CDR2 is FRNRAP. CDR3 in amino acids: CASGLHGAGELFF. In DNA form, the CDR3 reads TGTGCTAGTGGTTTGCATGGTGCCGGGGAGCTGTTTTTT. Drawing the rest from reference TRBV12-5 and TRBJ2-2, the complete variable domain is DARVTQTPRHKVTEMGQEVTMRCQPILGHNTVFWYRQTMMQGLELLAYFRNRAPLDDSGMPKDRFSAEMPDATLATLKIQPSEPRDSAVYFCASGLHGAGELFFGEGSRLTVL.

The rearrangement uses TRBV4-1 and TRBJ1-2; 9 positions agree with TRBD1. Germline assignment: CDR1 MGHRA and CDR2 YSYEKL. The CDR3 consists of 19 residues. The V gene end was trimmed by 4 bases and the J gene end by 1 base; junction bases not matched to a gene: 16. The CDR3 nucleotides read TGCGCCAGCAGCCCCCACGCTAAACGTCGGACAGGGGTTAACTATGGCTACACCTTC. It encodes CASSPHAKRRTGVNYGYTF.